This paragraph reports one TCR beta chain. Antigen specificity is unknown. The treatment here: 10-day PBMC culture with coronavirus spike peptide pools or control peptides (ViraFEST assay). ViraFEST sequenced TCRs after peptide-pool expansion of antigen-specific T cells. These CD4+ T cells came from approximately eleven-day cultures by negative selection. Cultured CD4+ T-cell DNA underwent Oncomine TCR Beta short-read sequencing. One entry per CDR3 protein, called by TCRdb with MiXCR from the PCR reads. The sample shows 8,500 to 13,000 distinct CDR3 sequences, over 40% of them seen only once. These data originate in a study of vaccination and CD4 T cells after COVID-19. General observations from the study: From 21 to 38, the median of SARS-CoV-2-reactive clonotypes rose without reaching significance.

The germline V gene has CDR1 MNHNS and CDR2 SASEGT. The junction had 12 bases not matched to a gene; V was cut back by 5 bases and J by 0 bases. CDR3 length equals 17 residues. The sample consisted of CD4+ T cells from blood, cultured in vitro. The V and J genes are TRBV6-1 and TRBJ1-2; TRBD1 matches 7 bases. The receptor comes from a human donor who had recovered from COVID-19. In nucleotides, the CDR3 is TGTGCCAGCAGTCCTGGGGGGGCAGGGACAGCTAACTATGGCTACACCTTC. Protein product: CASSPGGAGTANYGYTF.